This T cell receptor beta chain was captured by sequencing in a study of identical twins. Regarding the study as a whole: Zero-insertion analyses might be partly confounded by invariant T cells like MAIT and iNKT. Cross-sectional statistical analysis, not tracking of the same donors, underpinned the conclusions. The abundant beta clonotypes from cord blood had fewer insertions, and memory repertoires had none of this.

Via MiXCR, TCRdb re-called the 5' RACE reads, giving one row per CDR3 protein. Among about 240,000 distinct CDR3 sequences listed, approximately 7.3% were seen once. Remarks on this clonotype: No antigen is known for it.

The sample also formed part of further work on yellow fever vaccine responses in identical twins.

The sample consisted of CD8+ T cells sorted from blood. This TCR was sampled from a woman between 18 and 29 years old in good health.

The CDR3 nucleotides read TGCGCCAGCAGCCAAGATTATGTTGCAGATTACACCGGGGAGCTGTTTTTT. Amino acids: CASSQDYVADYTGELFF. The chain links TRBV4-1 to TRBJ2-2; no firm D call. Germline V gene data show CDR1 as MGHRA and CDR2 as YSYEKL. The CDR3 covers 17 residues. Trimming pared 0 bases from V and 3 bases from J, leaving 14 bases between.